This T cell receptor beta chain was profiled in a study of radiation and T cells in renal cell carcinoma. Study results and limitations: In blood, top tumor clones expanded by 2 weeks, shrinking by 4. Baseline intratumoral clonotype presence is unknown without pretreatment biopsies.

Generated by immunoSEQ multiplex PCR, the TCRdb table keeps only in-frame clones and is missing some. Of around 64,000 clones detected, around 80% appear once; the ten largest clones hold 6% to 8%. Specified time point: baseline pretreatment blood. Treatment meaning: 15 Gy SBRT to primary tumor, nephrectomy 4 weeks later. Blood was sampled at baseline, 2 weeks and 4 weeks after SBRT. V lost 1 base, J lost 0 bases, and 6 bases stayed unmatched. The CDR3 extends over 17 amino acids. Germline CDR1 reads PRHDT; CDR2 reads FYEKMQ (reference sequence). The sample holds a few counts of this clone. Antigen unknown.

V usage is TRBV13 and J usage is TRBJ1-3; 7 nucleotides agree with TRBD1. The material was blood, obtained from a patient whose treatment included radiotherapy and nephrectomy. This receptor was identified in a man in his fifties or sixties with renal cell carcinoma. As DNA, the CDR3 is TGTGCCAGCAGCTTAGACAGGGGTAGAGACTCTGGAAACACCATATATTTT. This translates into CASSLDRGRDSGNTIYF.